Listed below are T cell receptor beta chains from one sample, sequenced in a study of shared clonotypes between healthy human individuals. Profiling relied on immunoSEQ multiplex PCR, and the TCRdb table lists in-frame clones only, not all of them. The data hold 1.5 million to 1.9 million clones, with approximately 98% observed a single time. The sequencing sample was made of naive CD4+ T cells sorted from blood. These receptors were collected from a man aged 25 to 40 in good health. Both conserved end residues are trimmed from each CDR3. Part of the rows lack a size; the others show once, few, many or a class for expanded clones.

v_call | clone_size | cdr3_aa
TRBV5-1 | NA | ASSQGNTIY
TRBV11-2 | NA | ASSLEGYYNEQF
TRBV29-1 | NA | SVAGINQPQH
TRBV2 | NA | ASSVGTAVGELF
TRBV29-1 | NA | SVGEMKVSEQY
TRBV18 | NA | ASSLRGNSGANVLT
TRBV18 | NA | ASSQPGTGGTDTQY
TRBV5-1 | NA | ASSPAAGRGTEAF
TRBV5-1 | NA | ASSGYIAGGPLDNEQF
TRBV12-5 | NA | ASGLDHVTDTQY
TRBV29-1 | NA | SVAPTEMNTEAF
TRBV11-2 | NA | ASSLYGTLAGGSYNEQF
TRBV6-5 | NA | ASSQGAGTYEQY
TRBV6-1 | NA | ASSEARNTQY
TRBV4-3 | once | ASSQASWGNGYT
TRBV7-3 | NA | ASSLTAVAGELF
TRBV11-3 | NA | ASSLRPGNTIY